Listed below are T cell receptor beta chains from one sample, sequenced in a study of blood T cells in healthy people across ages. TCRdb called the 5' RACE reads again in MiXCR, with one record for every CDR3 protein. The sample has over 500,000 distinct CDR3 sequences, 40% to 65% seen once. Input material: blood. Receptors originate from a woman aged 80 or over in good health. The CDR3 runs from the conserved cysteine through the conserved F or W. Each record gives: CDR3 protein, CDR3 DNA, J gene, clone size, D gene, V gene. D genes are given only for firm matches. Size is omitted from some rows. Given values are once, few, many or a class for expanded clones.

CDR3 protein: CASLDCASGRHNEQFF; CDR3 DNA: TGTGCCAGCCTCGACTGCGCCTCCGGTCGGCACAATGAGCAGTTCTTC; J gene: TRBJ2-1; clone size: NA; D gene: NA; V gene: TRBV21-1
CDR3 protein: CSALGLQETQYF; CDR3 DNA: TGCAGTGCCCTGGGACTTCAAGAGACCCAGTACTTC; J gene: TRBJ2-5; clone size: few; D gene: NA; V gene: TRBV20-1
CDR3 protein: CASSQIAGGPDTQYF; CDR3 DNA: TGTGCCAGCAGCCAAATAGCGGGGGGGCCAGATACGCAGTATTTT; J gene: TRBJ2-3; clone size: NA; D gene: TRBD2; V gene: TRBV4-2
CDR3 protein: CSVEAPGTGSTDTQYF; CDR3 DNA: TGCAGCGTTGAAGCCCCAGGGACAGGGAGCACAGATACGCAGTATTTT; J gene: TRBJ2-3; clone size: many; D gene: TRBD1; V gene: TRBV29-1
CDR3 protein: CASRSEGDSGATEAFF; CDR3 DNA: TGTGCCAGCAGATCCGAGGGTGACTCCGGGGCCACTGAAGCTTTCTTT; J gene: TRBJ1-1; clone size: NA; D gene: NA; V gene: TRBV7-2
CDR3 protein: CATSDSRTGPHEQYF; CDR3 DNA: TGTGCCACCAGTGATTCTCGGACAGGGCCACACGAGCAGTACTTC; J gene: TRBJ2-7; clone size: many; D gene: TRBD1; V gene: TRBV24-1
CDR3 protein: CASSQTVTMNTEAFF; CDR3 DNA: TGCGCCAGCAGCCAAACAGTCACAATGAACACTGAAGCTTTCTTT; J gene: TRBJ1-1; clone size: NA; D gene: NA; V gene: TRBV5-1
CDR3 protein: CASSQVPWELNTEAFF; CDR3 DNA: TGCGCCAGCAGCCAAGTTCCTTGGGAACTGAACACTGAAGCTTTCTTT; J gene: TRBJ1-1; clone size: NA; D gene: NA; V gene: TRBV4-1
CDR3 protein: CASSRRTSGTDTQYF; CDR3 DNA: TGTGCCAGCAGCCGGAGGACTAGCGGCACAGATACGCAGTATTTT; J gene: TRBJ2-3; clone size: NA; D gene: TRBD2; V gene: TRBV7-2
CDR3 protein: CASSFLAGGNNEQFF; CDR3 DNA: TGTGCCAGCAGTTTCCTAGCGGGAGGTAACAATGAGCAGTTCTTC; J gene: TRBJ2-1; clone size: NA; D gene: TRBD2; V gene: TRBV28
CDR3 protein: CSLRVTDTQYF; CDR3 DNA: TGCAGCTTGAGGGTCACAGATACGCAGTATTTT; J gene: TRBJ2-3; clone size: many; D gene: NA; V gene: TRBV29-1
CDR3 protein: CSAIRINYGYTF; CDR3 DNA: TGCAGTGCTATAAGGATTAACTATGGCTACACCTTC; J gene: TRBJ1-2; clone size: many; D gene: NA; V gene: TRBV20-1
CDR3 protein: CASGFTGQGWNTEAFF; CDR3 DNA: TGTGCTAGTGGTTTCACGGGGCAAGGATGGAACACTGAAGCTTTCTTT; J gene: TRBJ1-1; clone size: many; D gene: NA; V gene: TRBV12-5
CDR3 protein: CASIGAREIDEQYF; CDR3 DNA: TGTGCCAGCATTGGGGCCAGGGAAATCGACGAGCAGTACTTC; J gene: TRBJ2-7; clone size: many; D gene: NA; V gene: TRBV6-2/TRBV6-3
CDR3 protein: CASSAQPGLAGSTGELFF; CDR3 DNA: TGCGCCAGCAGCGCCCAACCGGGACTAGCGGGAAGTACCGGGGAGCTGTTTTTT; J gene: TRBJ2-2; clone size: once; D gene: TRBD2; V gene: TRBV5-1
CDR3 protein: CAISDRDRAFGEQYF; CDR3 DNA: TGTGCCATCAGTGACCGGGACCGTGCTTTCGGTGAGCAGTACTTC; J gene: TRBJ2-7; clone size: NA; D gene: NA; V gene: TRBV10-3
CDR3 protein: CASSRGGDNEQFF; CDR3 DNA: TGTGCCTCCTCAAGAGGAGGGGACAATGAGCAGTTCTTC; J gene: TRBJ2-1; clone size: NA; D gene: NA; V gene: TRBV30
CDR3 protein: CASSLFRGRYNEQFF; CDR3 DNA: TGTGCCAGCAGCTTATTCAGGGGGAGATACAATGAGCAGTTCTTC; J gene: TRBJ2-1; clone size: few; D gene: TRBD1; V gene: TRBV7-9
CDR3 protein: CASSFGQGSTQYF; CDR3 DNA: TGTGCCAGCAGTTTCGGACAGGGGTCTACCCAGTACTTC; J gene: TRBJ2-5; clone size: once; D gene: TRBD1; V gene: TRBV6-6
CDR3 protein: CASSKGQLSSETQYF; CDR3 DNA: TGTGCCAGCAGTAAGGGACAGCTTTCATCAGAGACCCAGTACTTC; J gene: TRBJ2-5; clone size: NA; D gene: TRBD1; V gene: TRBV27
CDR3 protein: CASSEGSSFYEQYF; CDR3 DNA: TGTGCCAGCAGTGAGGGCAGCTCGTTCTACGAGCAGTACTTC; J gene: TRBJ2-7; clone size: many; D gene: NA; V gene: TRBV25-1
CDR3 protein: CSAQRRTSGDYNEQFF; CDR3 DNA: TGCAGTGCCCAGAGGCGAACTAGCGGGGACTACAATGAGCAGTTCTTC; J gene: TRBJ2-1; clone size: many; D gene: TRBD2; V gene: TRBV20-1
CDR3 protein: CASSQDRGRADTQYF; CDR3 DNA: TGTGCCAGCTCACAGGACAGGGGTCGGGCAGATACGCAGTATTTT; J gene: TRBJ2-3; clone size: few; D gene: TRBD1; V gene: TRBV18
CDR3 protein: CASSRQTDSSALYGYTF; CDR3 DNA: TGCGCCAGCAGCCGACAAACAGACAGTTCGGCGCTCTATGGCTACACCTTC; J gene: TRBJ1-2; clone size: NA; D gene: NA; V gene: TRBV4-1
CDR3 protein: CASSRQRRNNEQFF; CDR3 DNA: TGTGCCAGCAGTCGCCAGCGGCGGAACAATGAGCAGTTCTTC; J gene: TRBJ2-1; clone size: NA; D gene: NA; V gene: TRBV6-5
CDR3 protein: CASSLFGQGFTGELFF; CDR3 DNA: TGTGCCAGCAGCTTATTCGGACAGGGGTTCACCGGGGAGCTGTTTTTT; J gene: TRBJ2-2; clone size: NA; D gene: TRBD1; V gene: TRBV11-2
CDR3 protein: CAISLDTNTDTQYF; CDR3 DNA: TGTGCCATCAGTCTGGACACTAACACAGATACGCAGTATTTT; J gene: TRBJ2-3; clone size: many; D gene: NA; V gene: TRBV10-3
CDR3 protein: CASSDSEYRGDQPQHF; CDR3 DNA: TGTGCCAGCAGTGACTCGGAATACAGGGGGGATCAGCCCCAGCATTTT; J gene: TRBJ1-5; clone size: many; D gene: TRBD1; V gene: TRBV6-4
CDR3 protein: CSVVRGGNTDTQYF; CDR3 DNA: TGCAGCGTTGTGCGGGGGGGAAACACAGATACGCAGTATTTT; J gene: TRBJ2-3; clone size: NA; D gene: TRBD2; V gene: TRBV29-1
CDR3 protein: CASSVSAGGQYEQFF; CDR3 DNA: TGTGCCAGCAGTGTGTCAGCGGGAGGGCAGTATGAGCAGTTCTTC; J gene: TRBJ2-1; clone size: many; D gene: TRBD2; V gene: TRBV6-4
CDR3 protein: CASSDNPQGRRNTEAFF; CDR3 DNA: TGTGCCAGCAGCGACAACCCGCAGGGGCGAAGGAACACTGAAGCTTTCTTT; J gene: TRBJ1-1; clone size: NA; D gene: NA; V gene: TRBV7-2
CDR3 protein: CASSQDQGSFTYNEQFF; CDR3 DNA: TGTGCCAGCAGCCAAGATCAAGGTAGCTTTACCTACAATGAGCAGTTCTTC; J gene: TRBJ2-1; clone size: few; D gene: NA; V gene: TRBV3-1
CDR3 protein: CASSLLIRADTQYF; CDR3 DNA: TGTGCCAGCAGCTTATTAATACGGGCAGATACGCAGTATTTT; J gene: TRBJ2-3; clone size: NA; D gene: NA; V gene: TRBV11-2
CDR3 protein: CASSVATAGDTEAFF; CDR3 DNA: TGTGCCAGCAGCGTAGCTACGGCGGGGGACACTGAAGCTTTCTTT; J gene: TRBJ1-1; clone size: NA; D gene: NA; V gene: TRBV9
CDR3 protein: CASFTSPGQGTYEQYF; CDR3 DNA: TGCGCCAGCTTCACTTCCCCGGGACAGGGGACCTACGAGCAGTACTTC; J gene: TRBJ2-7; clone size: NA; D gene: TRBD1; V gene: TRBV5-1